This T cell receptor beta chain was sequenced during a study of blood T cell repertoires in COVID-19 (dated by TCRdb to about 2020). Regarding the research as a whole: Collaborator samples came from the United States, Italy and Spain and covered acute and convalescent phases of COVID-19. Subjects who had been exposed to COVID-19, were actively infected with it, or had recovered from it provided the deeply sampled blood TCRbeta repertoires that made up the dataset. The material from the prospective study consisted of cDNA or gDNA derived from T cells, B-cell-depleted T cells, or PBMCs. HLA class I and class II types, where available, came from metadata supplied by the sample provider rather than from assay-based typing. Nearly every sample came with metadata listing a de-identified subject ID, COVID-19 status, age in years and sex. The repertoires were released in a freely available public database meant as a resource for research on the immune response to SARS-CoV-2. Samples came from the ongoing ImmuneRACE study (first 160 participants) plus 1,254 subjects from 6 global collaborators. Results and caveats for the whole study, not just this receptor: The quantity of clinical and demographic metadata differed by source and by participant and was supplied without curation.

The germline ends are 7 bases apart after V is trimmed by 3 bases and J by 1 base. Its CDR3 holds 13 amino acids, cysteine through phenylalanine. CDR3 DNA only is kept here, 39 bases in frame from base 1. From the germline V gene, CDR1 is SGHDT and CDR2 is YYEEEE. Whole blood was collected in K2EDTA tubes by collaborating institutions according to the institutions' own protocols. For TCRbeta analysis, collaborators shipped samples as frozen whole blood, isolated PBMCs, or DNA extracted from either of those sample types. TCRbeta CDR3 regions were amplified from genomic DNA by means of the immunoSEQ Assay, a bias-controlled multiplex PCR. Per the original workflow: Within the assay, amplification of reference gene primers was used to estimate how many nucleated cells each sample contained. To quantify the absolute abundance of each unique TCRbeta CDR3 rearrangement, sequence reads were collapsed and filtered. For each sample, productive Simpson clonality was calculated by taking the square root of Simpson's diversity index across productive rearrangements. TCRdb mirrors the immuneACCESS table, restricted to in-frame sequences. Some clones are absent from its copies; in checked studies, under half trace to an unresolved V gene, and the reason for the others is unknown. V and J calls and clone size are those listed in that table; D and trimming were worked out from the DNA. The sample table records around 170,000 clones; around 86% of these occur just once. The ten largest clonotypes hold 2.5% to 3% of the sample.

Note on this clone: What antigen it recognizes has not been identified. It has no much larger one-base neighbor in the sample; base qualities were not kept.

The chain uses TRBV5-6 and TRBJ1-2, with the D segment identity uncertain. The sample taken for sequencing was peripheral blood. This clonotype was obtained from a woman in her twenties or thirties with active or convalescent COVID-19. The nucleotide sequence is TGTGCCAGCAGCTCACAGCTTAACTATGGCTACACCTTC. This is translated as CASSSQLNYGYTF.